Listed below are T cell receptor beta chains from one sample, sequenced in a study of blood T cell repertoires in COVID-19. The protocol was immunoSEQ multiplex PCR, while the TCRdb copy is restricted to in-frame clones and leaves out a portion. The sample holds about 240,000 clones; about 89% are singletons and the top ten take under 10%. Sequenced input: PBMCs or T cells enriched from blood (not recorded which). The receptors shown here come from a man between 35 and 55 years old who had recovered from COVID-19. CDR3s include the opening cysteine and the closing phenylalanine or tryptophan.

TRBV3-1/TRBV3-2	TRBJ1-3	CASSSTGDSGNTIYF
TRBV18	TRBJ2-7	CASSPPALSGSSYEQYF
TRBV9	TRBJ1-1	CASSLLGQDRQAFF
TRBV3-1/TRBV3-2	TRBJ1-1	CASSSTGTGDTEAFF
TRBV6-6	TRBJ1-5	CASSRPENQPQHF
TRBV25-1	TRBJ2-7	CATRGRSSYEQYF
TRBV4-2	TRBJ2-2	CASSHAPGQGLAGELFF
TRBV9	TRBJ2-1	CASSPFSGTNNEQFF
TRBV6-1	TRBJ2-7	CASSVPRVPLNYEQYF
TRBV3-1/TRBV3-2	TRBJ2-1	CASSPQLPTHYNEQFF
TRBV11-2	TRBJ2-2	CASSRSGVVTGELFF
TRBV6-2/TRBV6-3	TRBJ2-7	CASSLSIGRDRHEQYF
TRBV6-5	TRBJ1-1	CASQFWGGTEAFF